These T cell receptor beta chains were read from a single sample in a study of shared clonotypes between healthy human individuals. Data came from immunoSEQ multiplex PCR; TCRdb stores just in-frame clones and leaves some out. The sample holds fewer than 1.4 million clones; about four fifths are singletons and the top ten take 0.6% to 0.75%. Sequencing was done on a sample of memory CD4+ T cells from PBMCs. The receptors derive from a man between 18 and 35 years old in good health. Some clones in this sample may be carry-over from other donors' samples. Both conserved end residues are part of each CDR3. A D gene is named only where the DNA matches it firmly. Size is omitted from some rows. Given values are once, few, many or a class for expanded clones.

v_gene	j_gene	abundance	d_gene	CDR3nt	CDR3aa
TRBV18	TRBJ2-5	NA	NA	TGTGCCAGCTCACCAATAGTGGGAGAGACCCAGTACTTC	CASSPIVGETQYF
TRBV21-1	TRBJ2-1	NA	NA	TGTGCCACCCCGGAGGGGCGGGAGGGGTACAATGAGCAGTTCTTC	CATPEGREGYNEQFF
TRBV5-6	TRBJ2-2	few	NA	TGTGCCAGCAGCTTGGTATCCACCGGGGAGCTGTTTTTT	CASSLVSTGELFF
TRBV28	TRBJ1-1	few	TRBD1	TGTGCCAGCAGTTCCGTGGGGACAGGGATGAACACTGAAGCTTTCTTT	CASSSVGTGMNTEAFF
TRBV5-4	TRBJ2-7	NA	NA	TGTGCCAGCAGCGTAGGACCAAAAAACCCAGAGGGCTTC	CASSVGPKNPEGF
TRBV9	TRBJ2-1	NA	TRBD2	TGTGCCAGCAGCGTAACGGTTTCTAGCGGGAGGCATTATGAGCAGTTCTTC	CASSVTVSSGRHYEQFF
TRBV7-2	TRBJ1-2	NA	NA	TGTGCCAGCAGCCGATCTTATGGCTACACCTTC	CASSRSYGYTF
TRBV4-1	TRBJ1-4	NA	TRBD1	TGCGCCAGCAGCCCGGCAGGGGGTTTTGGGAATGAAAAACTGTTTTTT	CASSPAGGFGNEKLFF
TRBV5-1	TRBJ2-3	NA	NA	TGCGCCAGCAGCTTGGGACTCGATACGCAGTATTTT	CASSLGLDTQYF
TRBV5-1	TRBJ2-1	few	NA	TGCGCCAGCAGCTTGGCCCAGGGTAGCCCGCAGGGAGTGAATGAGCAGTTCTTC	CASSLAQGSPQGVNEQFF
TRBV5-1	TRBJ2-1	NA	TRBD2	TGCGCCAGCAGCCCCCTCTCTAGCGGGGGTAACTACAATGAGCAGTTCTTC	CASSPLSSGGNYNEQFF
TRBV7-8	TRBJ2-2	few	NA	TGTGCCAGCAGCTTAGAATCCTACGGGCGGGAGCTGTTTTTT	CASSLESYGRELFF
TRBV10-2	TRBJ2-7	NA	NA	TGCGCCAGCGGTGAATGGCACTACTACGAGCAGTACTTC	CASGEWHYYEQYF
TRBV7-2	TRBJ2-5	NA	TRBD2	TGTGCCAGCAGCTTAGCCACGGGACTAGCGGGACTGGGGGAGACCCAGTACTTC	CASSLATGLAGLGETQYF
TRBV18	TRBJ2-5	few	NA	TGTGCCAGCTCACCCGATAGTACGCGAGCGGAGACCCAGTACTTC	CASSPDSTRAETQYF
TRBV5-5	TRBJ2-5	NA	NA	TGTGCCAGCAGCCGCACAGGGATGGAAGAGACCCAGTACTTC	CASSRTGMEETQYF
TRBV5-1	TRBJ2-7	NA	TRBD2	TGCGCCAGCAGCCCTAGCGGGACGACCACCTACGAGCAGTACTTC	CASSPSGTTTYEQYF
TRBV6-5	TRBJ2-7	NA	TRBD1	TGTGCCAGCAGTTATCGGGACAGGGGTGGGTACGAGCAGTACTTC	CASSYRDRGGYEQYF
TRBV5-1	TRBJ2-7	many	TRBD2	TGCGCCAGCAGCCACCCGGGGGAGGGATACGAGCAGTACTTC	CASSHPGEGYEQYF
TRBV10-3	TRBJ2-1	NA	TRBD2	TGTGCCATCAGTCATGGGGGGGAAAACAATGAGCAGTTCTTC	CAISHGGENNEQFF
TRBV12-5	TRBJ2-3	NA	TRBD1	TGTGCTAGTGGCAGGACAGGGCTGACAGATACGCAGTATTTT	CASGRTGLTDTQYF
TRBV4-1	TRBJ2-3	NA	NA	TGCGCCAGCAGCCAAGAATCGTCGGCCGGCGATACGCAGTATTTT	CASSQESSAGDTQYF
TRBV7-9	TRBJ2-7	NA	TRBD2	TGTGCCAGCAGCTTAGGCGGGGGTTCCTACGAGCAGTACTTC	CASSLGGGSYEQYF
TRBV25-1	TRBJ2-4	NA	TRBD1	TGTGCCAGCAGTGCAGAAGGGGGCAGAAACATTCAGTACTTC	CASSAEGGRNIQYF
TRBV19	TRBJ2-7	NA	TRBD1	TGTGCCAGTAGTTCCCTGGGTGCAGGGGGCCTCTACGAGCAGTACTTC	CASSSLGAGGLYEQYF
TRBV7-2	TRBJ2-7	NA	NA	TGTGCCAGCAGCTGGGAGGAGGGCAGCCCATACGAGCAGTACTTC	CASSWEEGSPYEQYF
TRBV7-9	TRBJ2-1	NA	TRBD2	TGTGCCAGCAGCTTAGGGGCTAGCGGGTTGTCCTACAATGAGCAGTTCTTC	CASSLGASGLSYNEQFF
TRBV5-1	TRBJ1-3	few	TRBD1	TGCGCCAGCAGCTTGACTTTTGGAGGACAGGGGATTGCTGGAAACACCATATATTTT	CASSLTFGGQGIAGNTIYF
TRBV7-2	TRBJ2-7	NA	NA	TGTGCCAGCAGCTTAGCGCAAAGGGTTCCCTACGAGCAGTACTTC	CASSLAQRVPYEQYF
TRBV5-1	TRBJ2-1	once	NA	TGCGCCAGCAGCTTAGGCGAGTCGGATGAGCAGTTCTTC	CASSLGESDEQFF
TRBV11-2	TRBJ2-1	few	TRBD2	TGTGCCAGCAGCTTAACGGCGGGAGGCTCTGATGAGCAGTTCTTC	CASSLTAGGSDEQFF
TRBV10-3	TRBJ2-1	NA	NA	TGTGCCATCAGCCCTCGGGCCCCCGATGGGAATGAGCAGTTCTTC	CAISPRAPDGNEQFF
TRBV11-2	TRBJ2-7	NA	TRBD2	TGTGCCAGCAGGACGACTAGCGGGGTCCACGAGCAGTACTTC	CASRTTSGVHEQYF
TRBV29-1	TRBJ2-3	NA	NA	TGCAGCGTTGTTGGCGGGTATACAGATACGCAGTATTTT	CSVVGGYTDTQYF
TRBV29-1	TRBJ1-1	NA	NA	TGCAGCGCCCGCCGCGAACGTGAAGCTTTCTTT	CSARREREAFF
TRBV6-5	TRBJ2-6	NA	NA	TGTGCCAGCAGATCCCATAGCTCTGGGGCCAACGTCCTGACTTTC	CASRSHSSGANVLTF
TRBV7-7	TRBJ2-5	NA	NA	TGTGCCAGCAGCTTAGGACATAAGCAAGAGACCCAGTACTTC	CASSLGHKQETQYF
TRBV27	TRBJ2-2	NA	NA	TGTGCCAGCAGTTTTTGGGAGACCGGGGAGCTGTTTTTT	CASSFWETGELFF
TRBV9	TRBJ1-6	NA	NA	TGTGCCAGCAGCGTGAGGATAAATTCACCCCTCCACTTT	CASSVRINSPLHF
TRBV27	TRBJ1-5	NA	NA	TGTGCCAGCAGTCCGATACAGGGATCGAACCAGCCCCAGCATTTT	CASSPIQGSNQPQHF
TRBV28	TRBJ1-1	NA	TRBD1	TGTGCCAGCAGTTCGCCGGGACAGGGGACTGAAGCTTTCTTT	CASSSPGQGTEAFF